This T cell receptor (beta chain) was captured in a study of OX40 agonist ivuxolimab in advanced cancers. On this clone itself: Antigen: not known.

Autoimmune disease history or systemic immunosuppression excluded patients. This CDR3 spans 13 amino acids. V gave up 0 bases and J gave up 4 bases, with 3 bases separating them. Germline CDR1 and CDR2: LNHNV and YYDKDF (reference sequence). Study-wide results and limits: At 0.1 to 3.0 mg/kg, CD4+ and CD8+ blood T cells expanded clonally by week 6. Expanded clones were, on average, more numerous in CD8+ T cells than in CD4+.

The assay was immunoSEQ multiplex PCR, and TCRdb's table has in-frame clones only and misses some. The table lists about 63,000 clones, roughly 73% of them singletons. Here the sequenced sample was CD4+ or CD8+ T cells sorted from blood, taken in a trial of the OX40 agonist ivuxolimab. V and J are TRBV15 and TRBJ1-4; unclear D gene. This TCR was sampled from an adult with an advanced solid tumor such as melanoma, head and neck, liver or kidney cancer. The CDR3 bases are TGTGCCACCAGCAGAGAAAGTAATGAAAAACTGTTTTTT. Translation: CATSRESNEKLFF.